Following are 3 T cell receptor beta chains from one sample sequenced in a study of early T cells in non-severe SARS-CoV-2 infection. Each CDR3 protein gets one entry after TCRdb re-called the 5' RACE reads with MiXCR. Among 75,000 to 80,000 distinct CDR3 sequences listed, 10% to 12% were seen once. The specimen was whole blood, collected at baseline. The source is an adult who was a healthcare worker with PCR-confirmed SARS-CoV-2 infection or an uninfected control (not recorded which).

The V gene is TRBV29-1, the J gene TRBJ2-3; 7 nucleotides align to TRBD2. Germline V gene lookup returns CDR1 SQVTM and CDR2 ANQGSEA. The CDR3 covers 17 residues. Trimming cost V 7 bases and J 2 bases; bases outside gene matches: 18. The CDR3 region is CSARGGSSGLYTDTQYF. CDR3 nucleotide sequence: TGCAGCGCCCGCGGAGGGTCTAGCGGCTTGTACACAGATACGCAGTATTTT.

This clonotype was counted a few times. V usage is TRBV20-1 and J usage is TRBJ2-1, with a weak D call TRBD2 (6 bases). There are 16 residues in the CDR3. Between the trimmed V and J ends, which lost 3 bases and 4 bases, there was a span of 19 bases. Germline V gene data show CDR1 as DFQATT and CDR2 as SNEGSKA (reference sequence). The CDR3 reads CSARSPPGGIYNEQFF. The CDR3 DNA follows: TGCAGTGCTAGGTCACCCCCCGGGGGAATTTACAATGAGCAGTTCTTC.

This clonotype was recorded at least ten times. The rearrangement joins TRBV4-1 to TRBJ2-3; D unclear. V was shortened by 3 bases and J by 0 bases, with 10 bases between the two germline ends. Germline assignment: CDR1 MGHRA and CDR2 YSYEKL. The CDR3 spans 15 residues. CDR3 in DNA: TGCGCCAGCAGCCAGACCAGTGCTAGCACAGATACGCAGTATTTT. Amino acids: CASSQTSASTDTQYF.